In its sample, the clone carrying this TCR beta chain was seen many times. No antigen is known for it. TCRdb analysed the 5' RACE reads with MiXCR anew, one entry per CDR3 protein. The sample shows around 250,000 distinct CDR3 sequences, 15% to 20% of them seen only once. These data come from a study of T-cell memory formation after mild COVID-19. CDR1 and CDR2 (germline): DFQATT, SNEGSKA (reference sequence). CDR3 size: 14 residues. With 3 bases removed from V and 4 bases from J, the gap between germline ends came to 14 bases. Study observations and caveats: Clones contracting across day 15 to 85 had a balanced CD4/CD8 profile; later expanding clones leaned CD4+.

The sequence was collected from a man younger than 35 who had mild COVID-19 (a few samples of this study predate the infection). Cell type and time point are not known. The material sequenced was PBMCs or a T cell subset sorted from them (not recorded which). The J gene is TRBJ2-3, the V gene TRBV20-1; D could derive from TRBD1 or TRBD2 (6 bases each). CDR3 DNA: TGCAGTGCTAGCGGGGGCATCAGGGCAGATACGCAGTATTTT. This encodes CSASGGIRADTQYF.